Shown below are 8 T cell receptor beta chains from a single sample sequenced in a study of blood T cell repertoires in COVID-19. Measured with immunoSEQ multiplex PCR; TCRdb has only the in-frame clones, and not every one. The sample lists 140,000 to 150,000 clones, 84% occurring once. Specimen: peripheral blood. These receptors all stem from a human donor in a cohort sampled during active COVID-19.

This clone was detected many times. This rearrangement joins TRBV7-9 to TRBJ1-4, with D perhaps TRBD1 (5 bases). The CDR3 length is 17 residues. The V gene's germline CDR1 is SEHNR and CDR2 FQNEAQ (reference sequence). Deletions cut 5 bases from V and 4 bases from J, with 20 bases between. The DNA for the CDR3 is TGTGCCAGCAGCCTCGTGGGTTCAGGGCTCCATAATGAAAAACTGTTTTTT. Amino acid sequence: CASSLVGSGLHNEKLFF.

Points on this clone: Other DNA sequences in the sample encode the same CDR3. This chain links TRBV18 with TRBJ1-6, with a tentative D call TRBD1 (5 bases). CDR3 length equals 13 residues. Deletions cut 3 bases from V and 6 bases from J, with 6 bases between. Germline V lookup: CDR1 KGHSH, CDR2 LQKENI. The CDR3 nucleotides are TGTGCCAGCTCACCGCAGGGTAATTCACCCCTCCACTTT. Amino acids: CASSPQGNSPLHF.

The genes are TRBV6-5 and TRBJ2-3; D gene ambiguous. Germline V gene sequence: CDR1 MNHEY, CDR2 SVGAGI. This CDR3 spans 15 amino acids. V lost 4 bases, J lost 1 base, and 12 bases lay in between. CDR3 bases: TGTGCCAGCAGTTCTAGGCCTCGGGGCACAGATACGCAGTATTTT. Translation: CASSSRPRGTDTQYF.

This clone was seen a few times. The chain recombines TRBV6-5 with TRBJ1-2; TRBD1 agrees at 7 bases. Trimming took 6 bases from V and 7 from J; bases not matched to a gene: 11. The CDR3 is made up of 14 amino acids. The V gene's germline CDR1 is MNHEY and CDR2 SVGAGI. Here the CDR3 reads CASSSLGDSVGYTF. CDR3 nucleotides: TGTGCCAGCAGCTCTCTAGGGGACAGCGTTGGCTACACCTTC.

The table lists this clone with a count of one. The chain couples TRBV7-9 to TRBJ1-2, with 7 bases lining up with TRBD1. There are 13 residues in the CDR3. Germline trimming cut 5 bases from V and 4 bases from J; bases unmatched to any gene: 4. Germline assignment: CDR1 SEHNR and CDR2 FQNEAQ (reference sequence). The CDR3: CASSTGQPYGYTF. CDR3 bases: TGTGCCAGCAGCACGGGACAGCCCTATGGCTACACCTTC.

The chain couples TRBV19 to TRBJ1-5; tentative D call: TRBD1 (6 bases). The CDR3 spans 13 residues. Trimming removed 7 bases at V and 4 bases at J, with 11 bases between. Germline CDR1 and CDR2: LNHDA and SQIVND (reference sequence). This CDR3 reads CASTTGKNQPQHF. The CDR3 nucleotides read TGTGCCAGTACCACAGGGAAGAATCAGCCCCAGCATTTT. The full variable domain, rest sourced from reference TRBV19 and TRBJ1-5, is DGGITQSPKYLFRKEGQNVTLSCEQNLNHDAMYWYRQDPGQGLRLIYYSQIVNDFQKGDIAEGYSVSREKKESFPLTVTSAQKNPTAFYLCASTTGKNQPQHFGDGTRLSIL.

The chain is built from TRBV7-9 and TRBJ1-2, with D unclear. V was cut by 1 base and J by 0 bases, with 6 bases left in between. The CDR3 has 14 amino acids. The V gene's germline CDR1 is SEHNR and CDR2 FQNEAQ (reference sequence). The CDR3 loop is CASSLGSPNYGYTF. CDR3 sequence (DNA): TGTGCCAGCAGCTTAGGCAGTCCTAACTATGGCTACACCTTC.

CDR3 protein: CASAAHGTGSDTQYF. The CDR3 nucleotides are TGCGCCAGCGCCGCCCACGGGACAGGGTCAGATACGCAGTATTTT. The V call is TRBV5-1, the J call TRBJ2-3, with TRBD1 identical over 9 bases. Trimming cost V 7 bases and J 4 bases; bases outside gene matches: 10. The germline CDR1 and CDR2 sequences are SGHRS and YFSETQ. The CDR3 spans 15 residues.